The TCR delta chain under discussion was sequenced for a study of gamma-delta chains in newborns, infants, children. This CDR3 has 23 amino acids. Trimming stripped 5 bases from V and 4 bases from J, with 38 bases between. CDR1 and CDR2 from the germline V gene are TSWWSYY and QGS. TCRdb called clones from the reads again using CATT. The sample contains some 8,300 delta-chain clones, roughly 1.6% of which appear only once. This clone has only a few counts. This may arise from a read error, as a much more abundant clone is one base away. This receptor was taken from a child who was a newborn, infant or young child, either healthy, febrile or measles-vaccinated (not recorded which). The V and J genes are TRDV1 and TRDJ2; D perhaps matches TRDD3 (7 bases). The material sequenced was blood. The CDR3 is CALGNPTIGVVGGHARETAQLFF. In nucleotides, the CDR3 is TGTGCTCTTGGGAATCCTACAATCGGCGTGGTTGGGGGACACGCGAGGGAGACAGCACAACTCTTCTTT.